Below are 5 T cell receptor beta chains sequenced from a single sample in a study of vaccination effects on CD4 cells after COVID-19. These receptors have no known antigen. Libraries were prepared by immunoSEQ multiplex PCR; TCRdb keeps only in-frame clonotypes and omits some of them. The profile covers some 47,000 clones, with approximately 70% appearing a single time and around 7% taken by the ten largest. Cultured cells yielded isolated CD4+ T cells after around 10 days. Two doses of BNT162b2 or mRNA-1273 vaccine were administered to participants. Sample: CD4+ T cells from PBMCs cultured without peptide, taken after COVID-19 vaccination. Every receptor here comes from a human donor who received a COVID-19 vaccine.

The CDR3 DNA sequence: TGTGCCAGCAGCCAGAGGGGGAGGGTTGAAAAACTGTTTTTT. It encodes CASSQRGRVEKLFF. The rearrangement uses TRBV3-1 (or the pseudogene TRBV3-2) and TRBJ1-4, with D perhaps TRBD1 (6 bases). Germline V CDR1 and CDR2: LGHDT, YNNKEL (reference sequence). This CDR3 contains 14 residues. Trimming left V 3 bases short and J 7 bases short, with 12 bases between.

This chain's CDR3 is CASRAFKNSPLHF. In DNA form, the CDR3 reads TGTGCCAGCAGGGCCTTCAAAAATTCACCCCTCCACTTT. The genes are TRBV27 and TRBJ1-6; D is undetermined. Germline V gene lookup returns CDR1 MNHEY and CDR2 SMNVEV (reference sequence). The ends were cut back, 6 bases at V and 7 bases at J, with 10 bases in the middle. This CDR3 contains 13 residues.

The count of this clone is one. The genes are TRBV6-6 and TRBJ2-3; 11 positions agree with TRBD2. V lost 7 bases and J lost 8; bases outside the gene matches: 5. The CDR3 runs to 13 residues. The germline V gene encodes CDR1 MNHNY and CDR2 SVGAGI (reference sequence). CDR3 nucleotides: TGTGCCAGCAATCTAGCGGGGGGCGCTACGCAGTATTTT. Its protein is CASNLAGGATQYF.

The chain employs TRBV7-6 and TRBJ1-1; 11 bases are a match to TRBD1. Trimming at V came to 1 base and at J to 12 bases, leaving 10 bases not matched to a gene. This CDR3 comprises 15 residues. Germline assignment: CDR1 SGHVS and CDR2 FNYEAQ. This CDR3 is CASSLESGTGGRSFF. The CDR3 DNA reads TGTGCCAGCAGCTTAGAGTCGGGGACAGGGGGTAGATCTTTCTTT.

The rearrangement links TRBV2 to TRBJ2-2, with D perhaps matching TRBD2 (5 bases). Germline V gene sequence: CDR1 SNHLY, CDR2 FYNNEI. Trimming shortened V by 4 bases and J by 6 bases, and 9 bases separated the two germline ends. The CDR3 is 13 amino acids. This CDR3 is CASSVEGPGELFF. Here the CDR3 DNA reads TGTGCCAGCAGTGTCGAGGGCCCCGGGGAGCTGTTTTTT.